The 32 T cell receptor beta chains below come from one sample, sequenced in a study of T-cell memory formation after mild COVID-19. In TCRdb, the 5' RACE reads were re-called with MiXCR into one record per CDR3 protein. The data hold 200,000 to 250,000 distinct CDR3 sequences, with 8% to 9.5% observed a single time. Sample: PBMCs or a T cell subset sorted from them (not recorded which). The receptors were sampled from a man between 18 and 29 years old who had mild COVID-19 (a few samples of this study predate the infection). Cell type and time point are not known.

The rearrangement uses TRBV19 and TRBJ2-2, with D maybe TRBD1 (6 bases). Per germline, CDR1 LNHDA and CDR2 SQIVND (reference sequence). The CDR3 covers 14 residues. V dropped 6 bases and J dropped 3 bases, with 11 bases sitting between them. The CDR3 sequence is CASSQGQDTGELFF. Written as DNA, the CDR3 is TGTGCCAGTAGCCAGGGACAAGACACCGGGGAGCTGTTTTTT.

This clonotype showed up many times. This chain joins TRBV6-5 and TRBJ2-5; the D is unclear. The CDR3 is 14 amino acids. V was trimmed by 0 bases and J by 2 bases, leaving 7 bases between them. CDR1 is MNHEY, CDR2 SVGAGI, per germline. CDR3 protein: CASSYSTRQETQYF. Written as DNA, the CDR3 is TGTGCCAGCAGTTACTCGACGAGGCAAGAGACCCAGTACTTC.

This clonotype was seen only a few times. This chain links TRBV6-1 with TRBJ2-7, with D hard to call. The germline V gene has CDR1 MNHNS and CDR2 SASEGT. The CDR3 extends over 15 amino acids. Trimming cost V 1 base and J 0 bases, with 10 bases left between them. The CDR3 spells CASSEETASSYEQYF. CDR3 bases: TGTGCCAGCAGTGAAGAGACCGCGAGCTCCTACGAGCAGTACTTC.

This clonotype showed up just a few times. This chain connects TRBV11-1 to TRBJ2-3; no clear D. CDR3 length: 12 amino acids. Deletions cut 4 bases from V and 5 bases from J, with 7 bases between. Germline loops: CDR1 SGHAT, CDR2 FQDESV (reference sequence). The CDR3 coding sequence is TGTGCCAGCAGCTCCTTAAGAGATACGCAGTATTTT. Translation: CASSSLRDTQYF.

This clonotype appeared a few times. V is TRBV12-3 or TRBV12-4 and J is TRBJ1-2; TRBD1 aligns across 7 bases. V lost 6 bases and J lost 4; bases outside the gene matches: 20. CDR3 length equals 18 residues. CDR3 nucleotides: TGTGCCAGCAGCTACAGGGGCTTCGACATCTCCTCGGTCTATGGCTACACCTTC. Its protein product is CASSYRGFDISSVYGYTF.

The chain is built from TRBV7-2 and TRBJ2-3; perhaps TRBD2 as D (5 bases). Trimming removed 1 base from V and 6 bases from J, with 20 bases in between. Germline lookup yields CDR1 SGHTA and CDR2 FQGNSA. There are 17 residues in the CDR3. The CDR3 DNA follows: TGTGCCAGCAGCTTAGAGGGTGGCGGGCCTAACTACGATACGCAGTATTTT. Protein product: CASSLEGGGPNYDTQYF.

The chain has TRBV5-4 and TRBJ2-2; the D gene could be TRBD1 or TRBD2 (6 bases each). Trimming took off 6 bases at V and 4 bases at J, with 10 bases between the two ends. This CDR3 is 13 amino acids long. The germline V gene encodes CDR1 SGHNT and CDR2 YYREEE (reference sequence). The CDR3 region has the DNA TGTGCCAGCAAGGGGGGAGGCACCGGGGAGCTGTTTTTT. This translates into CASKGGGTGELFF.

There are a few counts of this clonotype. This chain uses TRBV20-1 with TRBJ1-4, with D perhaps TRBD1 (5 bases). Germline V gene lookup returns CDR1 DFQATT and CDR2 SNEGSKA (reference sequence). This CDR3 region has 17 residues. V was cut by 1 base and J by 4 bases, with 19 bases left in between. CDR3 protein: CSARGDWSSNLNEKLFF. Written as DNA, the CDR3 is TGCAGTGCTAGAGGGGACTGGTCCTCGAACCTTAATGAAAAACTGTTTTTT.

This clonotype was counted many times. V and J are TRBV4-2 and TRBJ1-2; D is uncertain. The CDR3 totals 13 residues. The V and J ends lost 5 bases and 6 bases respectively, with 13 bases between them. Germline V gene sequence: CDR1 LGHNA, CDR2 YNFKEQ. The CDR3 coding sequence is TGTGCCAGCAGCGAATCGAGTTCAAATGGCTACACCTTC. Translated, it gives CASSESSSNGYTF.

V gene TRBV28 combines with J gene TRBJ1-2; D unclear. Germline V gene data show CDR1 as MDHEN and CDR2 as SYDVKM. The CDR3 is 14 amino acids. The ends were cut back, 5 bases at V and 4 bases at J, with 14 bases in the middle. The CDR3 DNA reads as TGTGCCAGCAGTCTGCCTAGTGGACTCTATGGCTACACCTTC. Amino acid sequence: CASSLPSGLYGYTF.

This clonotype showed up just a few times. The chain uses TRBV30 and TRBJ2-1; a weak D match, TRBD2 (5 bases). The germline V and J ends were trimmed by 2 bases and 10 bases, with 9 bases remaining between them. Germline CDR1 is GTSNPN and CDR2 is SVGIG (reference sequence). The CDR3 has 11 residues. The CDR3 nucleotides read TGTGCCTGGAGTTCAGGCGGGGAGCAGTTCTTC. It yields the protein CAWSSGGEQFF.

The chain has TRBV5-6 and TRBJ1-1; perhaps TRBD1 as D (5 bases). V dropped 0 bases and J dropped 7 bases, with 10 bases sitting between them. This CDR3 has 13 residues. The V gene's germline CDR1 is SGHDT and CDR2 YYEEEE. In DNA form, the CDR3 reads TGTGCCAGCAGCTTGGTGGGGGAGGATGAAGCTTTCTTT. Encoded protein: CASSLVGEDEAFF.

The gene calls are TRBV4-1 and TRBJ2-1, with D possibly TRBD2 on 6 matching bases. Germline V gene lookup returns CDR1 MGHRA and CDR2 YSYEKL. Between the trimmed V and J ends, which lost 2 bases and 1 base, there was a span of 18 bases. The CDR3 consists of 18 residues. The CDR3, as DNA: TGCGCCAGCAGCCAACAAGTACCTAGCGTGTTATCCTACAATGAGCAGTTCTTC. It codes for CASSQQVPSVLSYNEQFF.

This sequence joins TRBV9 and TRBJ2-5; possible D gene TRBD2, 5 bases. V lost 0 bases and J 5 bases, leaving 11 bases between the germline ends. Germline-derived CDR1 and CDR2 are SGDLS and YYNGEE. This CDR3 is 14 amino acids long. CDR3 nucleotides: TGTGCCAGCAGCGTAGACGGGGATTGGGAGACCCAGTACTTC. This sequence encodes CASSVDGDWETQYF.

J is TRBJ1-1 and V is TRBV7-2, with TRBD1 as a possible D gene (5 bases). V shed 3 bases and J shed 3 bases, with 14 bases lying between them. CDR3 length equals 15 residues. CDR1 is SGHTA, CDR2 FQGNSA, per germline. CDR3: CASSFLGLVDTEAFF. The DNA for the CDR3 is TGTGCCAGCAGCTTTTTGGGGCTAGTGGACACTGAAGCTTTCTTT.

This clonotype appeared a few times. The rearrangement uses TRBV5-1 and TRBJ2-3, with TRBD2 matching 10 bases. This CDR3 is built from 15 residues. Trimming at V came to 4 bases and at J to 2 bases, leaving 4 bases not matched to a gene. CDR1 and CDR2 from the germline V gene are SGHRS and YFSETQ. Here the CDR3 DNA reads TGCGCCAGCAGCGAAGGACTAGCGGCCACAGATACGCAGTATTTT. Encoded protein: CASSEGLAATDTQYF.

Only a few counts were recorded for this clonotype. The V call is TRBV27, the J call TRBJ1-5, with 7 bases lining up with TRBD1. Germline loops: CDR1 MNHEY, CDR2 SMNVEV (reference sequence). V lost 4 bases, J lost 8 bases, and 5 bases stayed unmatched. This CDR3 is built from 13 residues. CDR3 bases: TGTGCCAGCAGTTCCCGAACAGGGGAGCCCCAGCATTTT. Its protein product is CASSSRTGEPQHF.

The chain is built from TRBV5-1 and TRBJ2-1, with D perhaps TRBD2 (6 bases). CDR1 and CDR2 from the germline V gene are SGHRS and YFSETQ. The CDR3 length is 13 residues. Trimming stripped 4 bases from V and 8 bases from J, with 13 bases between. CDR3 in amino acids: CASSTGVRDEQFF. The CDR3 coding sequence is TGCGCCAGCAGCACGGGGGTTAGGGATGAGCAGTTCTTC.

This clonotype was counted between two and nine times. The chain is built from TRBV4-3 and TRBJ1-3, with unresolved D. There are 14 residues in the CDR3. CDR1 and CDR2 from the germline V gene are LGHNA and YSLEER. The V end lost 0 bases, the J end lost 2 bases, and 5 bases lay between the germline ends. CDR3 amino acids: CASSQEPTGNTIYF. CDR3 DNA: TGCGCCAGCAGCCAAGAGCCGACTGGAAACACCATATATTTT.

The chain is built from TRBV11-3 and TRBJ1-1; D call uncertain. CDR3 length: 13 residues. V was pared by 3 bases and J by 4 bases, with 9 bases between. Germline values: CDR1 SGHNT, CDR2 YENEEA. The CDR3 loop is CASSFGRSTEAFF. The CDR3 DNA is TGTGCCAGCAGCTTCGGGAGGAGCACTGAAGCTTTCTTT.

This clonotype was seen repeatedly, ten times or more. The chain employs TRBV12-3 or TRBV12-4 and TRBJ2-7; 10 positions match TRBD1. Germline trimming cut 5 bases from V and 5 bases from J; bases unmatched to any gene: 9. This CDR3 region has 15 residues. The CDR3 coding sequence is TGTGCCAGCAGTACTCCGGGACAGGGGAGAGACGAGCAGTACTTC. This translates into CASSTPGQGRDEQYF.

This sequence joins TRBV12-3 or TRBV12-4 and TRBJ1-3; D call uncertain. V lost 7 bases and J lost 5, with 15 bases in between. The CDR3 runs 14 residues. The CDR3 protein is CASTEIGSRNTIYF. The DNA for the CDR3 is TGTGCCAGCACCGAGATAGGCAGCCGAAACACCATATATTTT.

This clonotype was found a few times. CDR3 DNA sequence: TGCAGTGCTGCCCCCCTAGCGGGGGGGCGACAAGAGACCCAGTACTTC. Translating it yields CSAAPLAGGRQETQYF. V gene TRBV20-1 combines with J gene TRBJ2-5, with 12 positions matching TRBD2. Germline loops: CDR1 DFQATT, CDR2 SNEGSKA (reference sequence). This CDR3 contains 16 residues. J lost 2 bases, V lost 5 bases, and 9 bases had no gene match.

This chain uses TRBV7-2 with TRBJ2-7; D not certain. This CDR3 is 14 amino acids long. Looked up from germline, CDR1 is SGHTA and CDR2 is FQGNSA. With 7 bases removed from V and 0 bases from J, the gap between germline ends came to 13 bases. Here the CDR3 DNA reads TGTGCCAGCACCAGGAACTCCTACTCCTACGAGCAGTACTTC. This gives the protein CASTRNSYSYEQYF.

The chain is built from TRBV6-2 or TRBV6-3 and TRBJ2-7; tentative D call: TRBD1 (5 bases). Trimming removed 2 bases at V and 3 bases at J, with 5 bases between. Germline assignment: CDR1 MNHEY and CDR2 SVGEGT. The CDR3 consists of 12 residues. CDR3 sequence: CASSYRGYEQYV. The CDR3 nucleotides are TGTGCCAGCAGTTACAGGGGCTACGAGCAGTACGTC.

The CDR3 here is CASSFISGGHGIQYF. As DNA, the CDR3 is TGTGCCAGCAGCTTCATCTCCGGGGGCCATGGCATTCAGTACTTC. The chain uses TRBV7-9 and TRBJ2-4, with D possibly being TRBD1 or TRBD2 (6 bases each). The germline gives CDR1 SEHNR, CDR2 FQNEAQ (reference sequence). This CDR3 has 15 residues. V dropped 3 bases and J dropped 9 bases, with 18 bases sitting between them.

This clonotype was observed a few times. The genes are TRBV5-1 and TRBJ1-6; D not certain. Per germline, CDR1 SGHRS and CDR2 YFSETQ. Trimming took off 4 bases at V and 7 bases at J, with 9 bases between the two ends. The CDR3 contains 13 residues. CDR3 DNA sequence: TGCGCCAGCAGCCCAAACCCCAATTCACCCCTCCACTTT. This encodes CASSPNPNSPLHF. The whole variable domain, filled in from reference TRBV5-1 and TRBJ1-6, reads KAGVTQTPRYLIKTRGQQVTLSCSPISGHRSVSWYQQTPGQGLQFLFEYFSETQRNKGNFPGRFSGRQFSNSRSEMNVSTLELGDSALYLCASSPNPNSPLHFGNGTRLTVT.

This clonotype has a handful of counts. CDR3 region: CASSSLGGQGGKLFF. CDR3 nucleotides: TGTGCCAGCAGCTCATTGGGAGGGCAGGGAGGAAAACTGTTTTTT. The chain uses TRBV7-2 and TRBJ1-4; tentatively, D is TRBD1 (5 bases). This CDR3 has 15 amino acids. In germline, CDR1 is SGHTA, CDR2 FQGNSA. With 4 bases removed from V and 10 bases from J, the gap between germline ends came to 19 bases.

The V call is TRBV18, the J call TRBJ2-7; 12 nucleotides line up with TRBD1. This CDR3 is built from 15 residues. Germline V CDR1 and CDR2: KGHSH, LQKENI. Trimming cost V 5 bases and J 4 bases; bases outside gene matches: 6. The CDR3 loop is CASSSGTGGAYEQYF. The CDR3 DNA follows: TGTGCCAGCTCAAGCGGGACAGGGGGCGCGTACGAGCAGTACTTC.

This clonotype appeared a few times. The chain combines TRBV7-3 with TRBJ2-3; TRBD1 matches 9 bases. Germline loops: CDR1 SGHTA, CDR2 FQGTGA. Trimming removed 2 bases from V and 2 bases from J; junction bases left unmatched: 5. CDR3 size: 16 residues. CDR3 DNA: TGTGCCAGCAGCTTATTGGGACAGGGATACACAGATACGCAGTATTTT. This codes for CASSLLGQGYTDTQYF.

The chain couples TRBV6-6 to TRBJ2-6, with 7 bases that match TRBD1. The CDR3 loop spans 16 amino acids. Germline lookup yields CDR1 MNHNY and CDR2 SVGAGI (reference sequence). V lost 6 bases, J lost 0 bases, and 5 bases stayed unmatched. The CDR3: CASSRTGSSGANVLTF. For the CDR3, the DNA is TGTGCCAGCAGCCGGACAGGAAGCTCTGGGGCCAACGTCCTGACTTTC.

Only a few counts were recorded for this clonotype. The chain joins TRBV12-3 or TRBV12-4 to TRBJ1-1, with no clear D. This CDR3 is 11 amino acids long. With 3 bases removed from V and 11 bases from J, the gap between germline ends came to 10 bases. CDR3 amino acids: CASSFVSRAFF. The CDR3 DNA reads as TGTGCCAGCAGTTTCGTCAGTAGGGCTTTCTTT.